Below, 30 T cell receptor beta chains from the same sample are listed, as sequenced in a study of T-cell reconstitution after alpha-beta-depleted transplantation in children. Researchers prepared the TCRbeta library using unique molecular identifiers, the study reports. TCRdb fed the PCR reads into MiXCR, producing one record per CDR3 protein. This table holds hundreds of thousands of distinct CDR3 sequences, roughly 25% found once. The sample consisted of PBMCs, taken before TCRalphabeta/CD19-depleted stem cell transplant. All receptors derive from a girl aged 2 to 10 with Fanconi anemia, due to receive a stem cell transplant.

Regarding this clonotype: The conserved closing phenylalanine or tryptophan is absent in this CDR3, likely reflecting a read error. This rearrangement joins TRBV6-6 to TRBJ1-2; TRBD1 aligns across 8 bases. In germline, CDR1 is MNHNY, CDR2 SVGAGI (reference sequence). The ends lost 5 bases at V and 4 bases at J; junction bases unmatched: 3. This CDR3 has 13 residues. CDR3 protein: CASSTGTGYGYTY. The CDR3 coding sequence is TGTGCCAGCAGTACCGGGACAGGCTATGGCTACACCTAC.

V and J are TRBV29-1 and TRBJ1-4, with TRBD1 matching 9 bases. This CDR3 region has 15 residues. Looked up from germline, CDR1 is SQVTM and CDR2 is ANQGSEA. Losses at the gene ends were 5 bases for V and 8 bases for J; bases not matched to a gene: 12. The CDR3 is CSVPNMGTGREKLFF. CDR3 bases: TGCAGCGTTCCTAACATGGGGACAGGGCGCGAAAAACTGTTTTTT.

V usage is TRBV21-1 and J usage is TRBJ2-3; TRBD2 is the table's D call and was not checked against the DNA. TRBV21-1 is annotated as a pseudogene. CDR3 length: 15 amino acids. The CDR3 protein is CASSKGLAGLDTQYF. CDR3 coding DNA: TGTGCCAGCAGCAAGGGACTAGCGGGTTTAGATACGCAGTATTTT.

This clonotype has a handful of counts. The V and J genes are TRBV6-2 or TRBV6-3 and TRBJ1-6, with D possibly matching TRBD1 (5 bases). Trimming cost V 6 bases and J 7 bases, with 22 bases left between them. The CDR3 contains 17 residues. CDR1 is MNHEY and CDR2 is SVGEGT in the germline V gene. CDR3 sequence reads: CASSLPLPGRLNSPLHF. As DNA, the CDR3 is TGTGCCAGCAGCTTGCCTCTGCCGGGACGGTTAAATTCACCCCTCCACTTT.

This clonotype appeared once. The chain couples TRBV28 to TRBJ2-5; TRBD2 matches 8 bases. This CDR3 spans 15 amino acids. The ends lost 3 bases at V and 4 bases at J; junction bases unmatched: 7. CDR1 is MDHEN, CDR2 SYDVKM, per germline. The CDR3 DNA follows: TGTGCCAGCAGTTTCCCCGGGAGGGGACGAGAGACCCAGTACTTC. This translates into CASSFPGRGRETQYF.

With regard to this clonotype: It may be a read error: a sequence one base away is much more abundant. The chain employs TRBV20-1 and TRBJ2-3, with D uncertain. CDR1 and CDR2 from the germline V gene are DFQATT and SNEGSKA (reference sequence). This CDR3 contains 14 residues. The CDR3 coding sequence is TGCTGTGCTAGGATTCCGCCTAGCACAGATACGCAGTATTTT. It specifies CCARIPPSTDTQYF.

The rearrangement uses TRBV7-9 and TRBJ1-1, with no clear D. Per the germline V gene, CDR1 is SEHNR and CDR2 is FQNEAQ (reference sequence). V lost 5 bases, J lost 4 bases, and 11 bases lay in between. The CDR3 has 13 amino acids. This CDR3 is CASSPHFVTEAFF. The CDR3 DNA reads TGTGCCAGCAGCCCCCATTTTGTCACTGAAGCTTTCTTT.

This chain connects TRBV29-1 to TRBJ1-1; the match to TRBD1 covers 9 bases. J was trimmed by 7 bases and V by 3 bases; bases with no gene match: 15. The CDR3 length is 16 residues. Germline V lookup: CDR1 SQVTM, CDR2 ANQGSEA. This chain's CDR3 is CSVEARGTGIIGEAFF. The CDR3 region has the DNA TGCAGCGTTGAGGCCCGGGGGACAGGGATTATCGGTGAAGCTTTCTTT. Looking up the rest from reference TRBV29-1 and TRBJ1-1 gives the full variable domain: SAVISQKPSRDICQRGTSLTIQCQVDSQVTMMFWYRQQPGQSLTLIATANQGSEATYESGFVIDKFPISRPNLTFSTLTVSNMSPEDSSIYLCSVEARGTGIIGEAFFGQGTRLTVV.

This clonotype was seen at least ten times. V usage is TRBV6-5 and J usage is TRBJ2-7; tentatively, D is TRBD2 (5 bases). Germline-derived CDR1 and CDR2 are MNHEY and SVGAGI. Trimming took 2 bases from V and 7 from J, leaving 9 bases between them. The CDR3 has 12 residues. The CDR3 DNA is TGTGCCAGCAGTTACACCACGGGGGAGCAGTACTTC. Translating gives CASSYTTGEQYF.

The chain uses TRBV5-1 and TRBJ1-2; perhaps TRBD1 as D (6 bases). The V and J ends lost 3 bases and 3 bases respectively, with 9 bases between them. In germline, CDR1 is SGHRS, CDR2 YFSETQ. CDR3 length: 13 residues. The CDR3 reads CASSWTVDYGYTF. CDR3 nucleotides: TGCGCCAGCAGCTGGACAGTAGACTATGGCTACACCTTC.

CDR3 region: CASGPGLAAYEQYF. In DNA, the CDR3 is TGTGCCAGCGGACCGGGACTAGCGGCTTACGAGCAGTACTTC. This chain uses TRBV27 with TRBJ2-7; 11 bases match TRBD2. Germline values: CDR1 MNHEY, CDR2 SMNVEV (reference sequence). V lost 8 bases to trimming and J lost 4 bases; unmatched junction nucleotides: 7. The CDR3 is 14 residues long.

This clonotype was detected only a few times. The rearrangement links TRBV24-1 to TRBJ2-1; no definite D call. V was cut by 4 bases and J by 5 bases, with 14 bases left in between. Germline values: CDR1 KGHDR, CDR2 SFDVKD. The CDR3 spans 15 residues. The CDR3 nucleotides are TGTGCCACCAGTGAGTGGATAGGCGGACACAATGAGCAGTTCTTC. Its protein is CATSEWIGGHNEQFF.

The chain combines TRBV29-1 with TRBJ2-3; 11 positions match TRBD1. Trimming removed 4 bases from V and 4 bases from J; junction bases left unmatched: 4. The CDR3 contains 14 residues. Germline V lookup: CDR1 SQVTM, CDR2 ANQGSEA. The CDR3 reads CSVVRDRGSDTQYF. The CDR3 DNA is TGCAGCGTTGTAAGGGACAGGGGGTCAGATACGCAGTATTTT.

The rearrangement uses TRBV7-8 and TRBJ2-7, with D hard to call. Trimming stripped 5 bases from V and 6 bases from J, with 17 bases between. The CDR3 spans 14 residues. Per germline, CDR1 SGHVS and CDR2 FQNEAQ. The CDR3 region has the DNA TGTGCCAGCAGCCGCAACAGAAGGGAAGCCGAGCAGTACTTC. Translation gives CASSRNRREAEQYF.

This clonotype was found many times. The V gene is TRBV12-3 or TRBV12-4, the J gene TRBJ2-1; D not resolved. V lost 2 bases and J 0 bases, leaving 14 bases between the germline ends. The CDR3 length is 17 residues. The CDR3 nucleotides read TGTGCCAGCAGTTTAAAAGCCCGCGATTTCTCCTACAATGAGCAGTTCTTC. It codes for CASSLKARDFSYNEQFF.

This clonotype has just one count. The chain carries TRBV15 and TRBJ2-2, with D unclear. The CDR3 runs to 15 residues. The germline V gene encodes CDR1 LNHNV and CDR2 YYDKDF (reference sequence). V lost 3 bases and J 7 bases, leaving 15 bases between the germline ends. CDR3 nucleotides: TGTGCCACCAGCAGGGGCCCTGCGAGGATCGGGGAGCTGTTTTTT. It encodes CATSRGPARIGELFF.

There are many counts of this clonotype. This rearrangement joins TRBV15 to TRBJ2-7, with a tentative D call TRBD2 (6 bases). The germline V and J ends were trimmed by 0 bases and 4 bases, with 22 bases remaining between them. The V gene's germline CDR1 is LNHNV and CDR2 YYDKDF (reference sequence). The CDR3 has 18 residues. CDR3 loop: CATSREGPFGGSGYEQYF. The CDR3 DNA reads TGTGCCACCAGCAGAGAAGGCCCCTTTGGAGGGAGTGGGTACGAGCAGTACTTC.

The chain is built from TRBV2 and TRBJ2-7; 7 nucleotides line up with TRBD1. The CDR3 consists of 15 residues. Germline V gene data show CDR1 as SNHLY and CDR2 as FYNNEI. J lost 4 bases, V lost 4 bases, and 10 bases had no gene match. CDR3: CASSALTGLWYEQYF. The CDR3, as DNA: TGTGCCAGCAGTGCCCTGACAGGGTTGTGGTACGAGCAGTACTTC.

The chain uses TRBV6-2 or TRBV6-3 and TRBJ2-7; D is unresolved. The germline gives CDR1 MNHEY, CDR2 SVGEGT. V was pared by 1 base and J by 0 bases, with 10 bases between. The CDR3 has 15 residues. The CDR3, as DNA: TGTGCCAGCAGTTACTTCGTAGTGCCCTCCTACGAGCAGTACTTC. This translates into CASSYFVVPSYEQYF.

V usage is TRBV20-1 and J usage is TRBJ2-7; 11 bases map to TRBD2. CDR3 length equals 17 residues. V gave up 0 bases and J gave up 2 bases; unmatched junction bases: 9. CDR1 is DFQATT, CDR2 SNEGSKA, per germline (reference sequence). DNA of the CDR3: TGCAGTGCTAGAGATCCGTCGCTAGCGGGAGGAGCCTACGAGCAGTACTTC. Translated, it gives CSARDPSLAGGAYEQYF.

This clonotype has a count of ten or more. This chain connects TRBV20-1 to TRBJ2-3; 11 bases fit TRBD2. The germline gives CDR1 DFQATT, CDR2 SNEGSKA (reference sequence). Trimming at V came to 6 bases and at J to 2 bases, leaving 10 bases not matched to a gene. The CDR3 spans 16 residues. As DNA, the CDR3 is TGCAGTGCGCGACGACTAGCGGGGAAAGTCACAGATACGCAGTATTTT. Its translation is CSARRLAGKVTDTQYF.

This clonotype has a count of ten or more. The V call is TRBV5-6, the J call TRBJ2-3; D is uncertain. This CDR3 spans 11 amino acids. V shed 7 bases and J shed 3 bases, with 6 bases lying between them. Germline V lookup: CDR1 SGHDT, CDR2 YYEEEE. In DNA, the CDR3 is TGTGCCAGCCAACTTACAGATACGCAGTATTTT. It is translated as CASQLTDTQYF. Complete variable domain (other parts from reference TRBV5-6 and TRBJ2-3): DAGVTQSPTHLIKTRGQQVTLRCSPKSGHDTVSWYQQALGQGPQFIFQYYEEEERQRGNFPDRFSGHQFPNYSSELNVNALLLGDSALYLCASQLTDTQYFGPGTRLTVL.

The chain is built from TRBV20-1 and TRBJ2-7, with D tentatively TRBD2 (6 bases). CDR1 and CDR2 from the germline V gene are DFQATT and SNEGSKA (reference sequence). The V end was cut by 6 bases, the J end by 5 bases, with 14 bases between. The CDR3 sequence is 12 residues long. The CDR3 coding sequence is TGCAGTGCCAGCCCGGGAGCGAACGAGCAGTACTTC. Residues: CSASPGANEQYF.

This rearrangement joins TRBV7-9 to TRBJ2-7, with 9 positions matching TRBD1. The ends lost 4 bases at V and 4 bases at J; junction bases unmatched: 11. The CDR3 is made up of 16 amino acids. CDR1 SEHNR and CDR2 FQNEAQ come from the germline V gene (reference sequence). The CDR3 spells CASSSNPGTGTYEQYF. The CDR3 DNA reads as TGTGCCAGCAGCTCAAATCCCGGGACAGGGACGTACGAGCAGTACTTC.

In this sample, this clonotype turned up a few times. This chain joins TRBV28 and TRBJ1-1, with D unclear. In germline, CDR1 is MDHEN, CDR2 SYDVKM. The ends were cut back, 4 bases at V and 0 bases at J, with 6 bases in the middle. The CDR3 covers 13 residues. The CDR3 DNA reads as TGTGCCAGCAGTTACTTGTTGAACACTGAAGCTTTCTTT. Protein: CASSYLLNTEAFF.

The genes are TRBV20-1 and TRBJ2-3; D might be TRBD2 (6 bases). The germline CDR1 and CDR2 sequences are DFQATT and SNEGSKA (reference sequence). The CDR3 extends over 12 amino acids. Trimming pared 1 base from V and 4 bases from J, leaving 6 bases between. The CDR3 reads CSARAGADTQYF. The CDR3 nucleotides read TGCAGTGCTAGAGCGGGAGCAGATACGCAGTATTTT.

CDR3: CASSQDTEARYQETQYF. The CDR3 DNA is TGTGCCAGCAGCCAAGATACGGAGGCACGGTACCAAGAGACCCAGTACTTC. This chain joins TRBV14 and TRBJ2-5; the D gene is possibly TRBD2 (5 bases). V shed 0 bases and J shed 0 bases, with 14 bases lying between them. This CDR3 spans 17 amino acids. The germline gives CDR1 SGHDN, CDR2 FVKESK.

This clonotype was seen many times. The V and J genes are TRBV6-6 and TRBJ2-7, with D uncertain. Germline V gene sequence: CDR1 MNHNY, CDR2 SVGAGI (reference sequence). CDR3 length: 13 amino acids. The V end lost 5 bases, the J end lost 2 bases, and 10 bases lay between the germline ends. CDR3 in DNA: TGTGCCAGCAGTGCGACACTTACCTACGAGCAGTACTTC. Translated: CASSATLTYEQYF.

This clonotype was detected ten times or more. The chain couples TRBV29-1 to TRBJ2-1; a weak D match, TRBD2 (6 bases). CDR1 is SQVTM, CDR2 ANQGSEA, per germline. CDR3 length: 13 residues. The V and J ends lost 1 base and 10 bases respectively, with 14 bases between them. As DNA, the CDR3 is TGCAGCGTTGAAGTAGGTACGGGAGTGGAGCAGTTCTTC. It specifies CSVEVGTGVEQFF.

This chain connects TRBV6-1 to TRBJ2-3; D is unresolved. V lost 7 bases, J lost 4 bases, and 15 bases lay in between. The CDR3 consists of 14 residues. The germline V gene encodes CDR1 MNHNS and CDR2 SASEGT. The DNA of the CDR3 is TGTGCCAGCATGGCAGACCCTCTGGCAGATACGCAGTATTTT. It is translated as CASMADPLADTQYF.